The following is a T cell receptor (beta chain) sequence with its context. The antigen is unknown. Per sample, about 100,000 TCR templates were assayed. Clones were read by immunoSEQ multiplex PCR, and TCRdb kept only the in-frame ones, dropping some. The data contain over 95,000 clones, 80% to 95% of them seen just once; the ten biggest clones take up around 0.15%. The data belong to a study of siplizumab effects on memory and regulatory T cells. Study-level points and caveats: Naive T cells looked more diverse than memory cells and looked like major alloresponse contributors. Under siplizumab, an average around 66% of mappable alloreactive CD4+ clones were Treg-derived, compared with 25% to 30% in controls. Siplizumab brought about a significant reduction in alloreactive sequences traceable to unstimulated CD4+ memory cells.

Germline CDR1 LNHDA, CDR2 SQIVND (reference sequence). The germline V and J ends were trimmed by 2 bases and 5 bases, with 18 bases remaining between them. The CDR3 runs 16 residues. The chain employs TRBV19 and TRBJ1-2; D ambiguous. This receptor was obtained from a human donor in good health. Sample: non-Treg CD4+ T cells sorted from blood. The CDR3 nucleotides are TGTGCCAGTAGTATACCAATCTCGTATGGTTATTATGGCTACACCTTC. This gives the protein CASSIPISYGYYGYTF.